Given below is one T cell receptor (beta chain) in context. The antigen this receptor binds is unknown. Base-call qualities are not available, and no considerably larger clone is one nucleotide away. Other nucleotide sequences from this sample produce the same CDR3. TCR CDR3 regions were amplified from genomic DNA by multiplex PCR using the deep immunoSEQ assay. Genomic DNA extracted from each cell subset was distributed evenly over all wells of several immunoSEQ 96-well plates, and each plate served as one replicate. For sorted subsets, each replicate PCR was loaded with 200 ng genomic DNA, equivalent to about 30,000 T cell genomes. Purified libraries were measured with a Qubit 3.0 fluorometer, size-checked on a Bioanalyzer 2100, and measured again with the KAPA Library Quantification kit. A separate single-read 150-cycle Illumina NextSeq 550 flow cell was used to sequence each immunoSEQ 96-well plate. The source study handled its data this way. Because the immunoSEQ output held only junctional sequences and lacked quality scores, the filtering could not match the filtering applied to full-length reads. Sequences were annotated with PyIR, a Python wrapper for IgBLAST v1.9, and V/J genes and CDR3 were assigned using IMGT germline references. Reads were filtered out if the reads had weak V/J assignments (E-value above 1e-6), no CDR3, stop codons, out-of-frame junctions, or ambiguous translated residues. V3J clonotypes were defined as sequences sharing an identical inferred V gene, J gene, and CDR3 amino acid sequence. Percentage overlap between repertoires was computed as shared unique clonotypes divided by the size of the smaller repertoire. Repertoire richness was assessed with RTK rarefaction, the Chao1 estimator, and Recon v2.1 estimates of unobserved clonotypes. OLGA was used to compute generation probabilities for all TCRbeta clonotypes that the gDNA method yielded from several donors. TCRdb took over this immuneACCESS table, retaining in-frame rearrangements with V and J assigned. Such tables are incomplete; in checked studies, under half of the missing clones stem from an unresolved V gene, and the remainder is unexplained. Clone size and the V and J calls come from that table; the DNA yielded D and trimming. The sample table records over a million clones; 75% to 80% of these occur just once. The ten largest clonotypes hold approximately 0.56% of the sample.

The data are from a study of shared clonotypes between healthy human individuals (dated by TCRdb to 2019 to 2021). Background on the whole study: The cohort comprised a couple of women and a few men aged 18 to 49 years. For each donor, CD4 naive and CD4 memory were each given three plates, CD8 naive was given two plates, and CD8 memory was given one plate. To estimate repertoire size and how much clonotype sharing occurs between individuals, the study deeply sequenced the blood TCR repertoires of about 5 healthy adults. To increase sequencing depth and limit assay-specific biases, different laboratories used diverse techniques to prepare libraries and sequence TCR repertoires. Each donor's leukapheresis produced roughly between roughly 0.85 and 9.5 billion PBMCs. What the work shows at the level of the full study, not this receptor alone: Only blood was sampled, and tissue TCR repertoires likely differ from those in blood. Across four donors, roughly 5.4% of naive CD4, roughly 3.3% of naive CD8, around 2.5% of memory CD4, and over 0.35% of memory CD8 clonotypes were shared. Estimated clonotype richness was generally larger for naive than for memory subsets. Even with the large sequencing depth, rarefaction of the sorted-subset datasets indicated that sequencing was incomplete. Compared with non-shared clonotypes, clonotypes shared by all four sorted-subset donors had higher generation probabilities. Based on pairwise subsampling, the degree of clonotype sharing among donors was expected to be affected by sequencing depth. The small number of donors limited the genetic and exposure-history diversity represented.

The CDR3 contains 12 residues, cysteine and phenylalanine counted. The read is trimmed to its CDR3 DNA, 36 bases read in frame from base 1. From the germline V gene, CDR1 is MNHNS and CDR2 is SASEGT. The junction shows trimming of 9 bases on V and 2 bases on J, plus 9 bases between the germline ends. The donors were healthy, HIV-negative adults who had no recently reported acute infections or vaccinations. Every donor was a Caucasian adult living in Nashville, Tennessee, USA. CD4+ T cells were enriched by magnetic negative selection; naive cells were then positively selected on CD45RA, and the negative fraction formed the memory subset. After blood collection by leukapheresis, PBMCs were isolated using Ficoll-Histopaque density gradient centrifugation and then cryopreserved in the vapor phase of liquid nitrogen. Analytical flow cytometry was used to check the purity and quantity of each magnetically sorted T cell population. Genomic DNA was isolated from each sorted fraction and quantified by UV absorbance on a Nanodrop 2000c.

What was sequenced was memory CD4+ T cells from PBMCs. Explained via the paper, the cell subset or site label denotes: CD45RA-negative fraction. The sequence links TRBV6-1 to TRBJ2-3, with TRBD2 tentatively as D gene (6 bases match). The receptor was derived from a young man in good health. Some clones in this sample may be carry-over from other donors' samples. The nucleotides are TGTGCCAGTCGGGGGTCCACAGATACGCAGTATTTT. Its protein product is CASRGSTDTQYF.